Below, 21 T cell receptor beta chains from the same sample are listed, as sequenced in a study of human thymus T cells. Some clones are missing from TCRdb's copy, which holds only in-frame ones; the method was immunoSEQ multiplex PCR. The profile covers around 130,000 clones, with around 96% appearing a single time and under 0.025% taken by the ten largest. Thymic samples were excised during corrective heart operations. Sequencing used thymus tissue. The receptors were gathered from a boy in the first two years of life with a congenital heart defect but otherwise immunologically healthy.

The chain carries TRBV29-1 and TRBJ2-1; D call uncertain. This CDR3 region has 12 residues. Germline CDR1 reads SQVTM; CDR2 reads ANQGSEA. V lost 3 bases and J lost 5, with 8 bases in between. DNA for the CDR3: TGCAGCGTTGATATCCAAGACAATGAGCAGTTCTTC. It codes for CSVDIQDNEQFF.

In DNA form, the CDR3 reads TGTGCCATCAGAGACGACGGGACTCCCGTTGGAAACACCATATATTTT. Translation: CAIRDDGTPVGNTIYF. V usage is TRBV10-3 and J usage is TRBJ1-3; D possibly corresponds to TRBD1 (5 bases). Looked up from germline, CDR1 is ENHRY and CDR2 is SYGVKD. Between the trimmed V and J ends, which lost 6 bases and 3 bases, there was a span of 18 bases. The CDR3 length is 16 residues.

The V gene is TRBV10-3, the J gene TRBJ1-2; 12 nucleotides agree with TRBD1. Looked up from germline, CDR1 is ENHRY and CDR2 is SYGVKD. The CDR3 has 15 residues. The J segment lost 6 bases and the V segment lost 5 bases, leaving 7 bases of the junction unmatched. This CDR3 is CAISPPGTGGHGYTF. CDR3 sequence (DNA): TGTGCCATCAGTCCCCCCGGGACAGGGGGCCATGGCTACACCTTC.

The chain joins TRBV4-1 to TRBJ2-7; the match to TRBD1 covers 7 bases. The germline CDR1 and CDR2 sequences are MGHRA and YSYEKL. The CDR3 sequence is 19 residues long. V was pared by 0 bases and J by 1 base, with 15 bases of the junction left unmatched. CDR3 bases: TGCGCCAGCAGCCAAGATGTGGGCAGGGGGTCGGTTGGGTCCTACGAGCAGTACTTC. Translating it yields CASSQDVGRGSVGSYEQYF.

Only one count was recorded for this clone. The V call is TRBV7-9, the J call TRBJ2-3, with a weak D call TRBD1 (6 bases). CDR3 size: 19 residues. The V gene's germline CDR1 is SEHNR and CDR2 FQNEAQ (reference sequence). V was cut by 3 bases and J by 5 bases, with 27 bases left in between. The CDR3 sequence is CASSLGSDGSGVAGDTQYF. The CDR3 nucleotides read TGTGCCAGCAGCTTGGGGTCCGACGGCTCAGGGGTTGCTGGAGATACGCAGTATTTT.

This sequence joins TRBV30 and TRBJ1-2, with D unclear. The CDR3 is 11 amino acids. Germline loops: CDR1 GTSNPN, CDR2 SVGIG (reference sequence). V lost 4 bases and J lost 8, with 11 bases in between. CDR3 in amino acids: CAWIFLEGYTF. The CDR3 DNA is TGTGCCTGGATCTTCCTAGAGGGCTACACCTTC.

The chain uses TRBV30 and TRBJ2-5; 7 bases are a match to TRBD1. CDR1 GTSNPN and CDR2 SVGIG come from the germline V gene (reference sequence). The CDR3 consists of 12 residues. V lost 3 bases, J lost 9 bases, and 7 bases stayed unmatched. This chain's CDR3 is CAWRQGVMAQYF. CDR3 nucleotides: TGTGCCTGGAGGCAGGGGGTAATGGCCCAGTACTTC.

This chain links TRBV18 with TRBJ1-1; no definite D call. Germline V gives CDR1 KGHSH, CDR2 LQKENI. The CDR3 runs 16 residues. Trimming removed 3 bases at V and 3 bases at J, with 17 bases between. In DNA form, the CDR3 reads TGTGCCAGCTCACCCCCCGGCCGGCGGCGGTACACTGAAGCTTTCTTT. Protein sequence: CASSPPGRRRYTEAFF.

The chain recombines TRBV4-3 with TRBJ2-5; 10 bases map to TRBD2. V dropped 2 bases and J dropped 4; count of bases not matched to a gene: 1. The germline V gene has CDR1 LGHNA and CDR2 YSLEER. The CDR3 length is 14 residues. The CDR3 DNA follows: TGCGCCAGCAGCCAAAGCGGGGGGGCAGAGACCCAGTACTTC. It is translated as CASSQSGGAETQYF.

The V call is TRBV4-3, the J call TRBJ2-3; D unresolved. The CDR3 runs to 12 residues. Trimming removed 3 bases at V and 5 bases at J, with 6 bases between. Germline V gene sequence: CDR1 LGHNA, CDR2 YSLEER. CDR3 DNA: TGCGCCAGCAGCCAGCCCGGAGATACGCAGTATTTT. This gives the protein CASSQPGDTQYF.

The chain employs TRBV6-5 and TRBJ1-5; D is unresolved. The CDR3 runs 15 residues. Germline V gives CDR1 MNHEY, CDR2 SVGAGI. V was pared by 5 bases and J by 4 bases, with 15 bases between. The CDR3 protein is CASSPNPGPNQPQHF. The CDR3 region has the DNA TGTGCCAGCAGTCCTAACCCGGGCCCTAATCAGCCCCAGCATTTT.

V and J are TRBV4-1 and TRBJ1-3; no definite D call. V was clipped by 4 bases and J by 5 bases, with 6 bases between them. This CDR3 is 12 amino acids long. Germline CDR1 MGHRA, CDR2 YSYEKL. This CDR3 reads CASSPGRNTIYF. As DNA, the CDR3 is TGCGCCAGCAGCCCCGGGAGAAACACCATATATTTT.

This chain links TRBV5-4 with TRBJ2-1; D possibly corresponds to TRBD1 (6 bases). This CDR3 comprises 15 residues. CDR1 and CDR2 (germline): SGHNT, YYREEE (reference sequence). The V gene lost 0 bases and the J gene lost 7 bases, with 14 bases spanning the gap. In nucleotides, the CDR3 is TGTGCCAGCAGCTTGGCGACAGGAAGGGAGAATGAGCAGTTCTTC. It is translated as CASSLATGRENEQFF. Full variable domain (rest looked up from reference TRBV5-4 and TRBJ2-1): ETGVTQSPTHLIKTRGQQVTLRCSSQSGHNTVSWYQQALGQGPQFIFQYYREEENGRGNFPPRFSGLQFPNYSSELNVNALELDDSALYLCASSLATGRENEQFFGPGTRLTVL.

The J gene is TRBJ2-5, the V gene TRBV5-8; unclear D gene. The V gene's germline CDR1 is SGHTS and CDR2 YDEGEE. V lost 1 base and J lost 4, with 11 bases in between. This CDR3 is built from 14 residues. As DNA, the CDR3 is TGTGCCAGCAGCTTGCCGGTGAAAAGAGAGACCCAGTACTTC. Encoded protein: CASSLPVKRETQYF.

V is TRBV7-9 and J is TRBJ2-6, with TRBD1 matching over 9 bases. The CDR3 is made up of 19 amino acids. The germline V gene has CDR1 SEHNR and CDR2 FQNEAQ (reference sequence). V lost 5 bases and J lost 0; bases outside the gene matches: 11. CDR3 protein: CASSPSRDRASSGANVLTF. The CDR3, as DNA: TGTGCCAGCAGCCCAAGCCGGGACAGGGCCTCCTCTGGGGCCAACGTCCTGACTTTC.

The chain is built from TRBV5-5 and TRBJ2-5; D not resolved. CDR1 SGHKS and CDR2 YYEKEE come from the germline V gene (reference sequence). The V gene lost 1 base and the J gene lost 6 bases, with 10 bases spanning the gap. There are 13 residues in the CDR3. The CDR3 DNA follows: TGTGCCAGCAGCTTGATGAAGGGAAAGACCCAGTACTTC. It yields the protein CASSLMKGKTQYF.

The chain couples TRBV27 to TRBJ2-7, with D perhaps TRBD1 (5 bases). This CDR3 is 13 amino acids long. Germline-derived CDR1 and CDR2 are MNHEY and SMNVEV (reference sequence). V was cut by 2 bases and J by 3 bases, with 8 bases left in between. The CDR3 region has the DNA TGTGCCAGCAGTTTAGGGGCCCTCTACGAGCAGTACTTC. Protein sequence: CASSLGALYEQYF.

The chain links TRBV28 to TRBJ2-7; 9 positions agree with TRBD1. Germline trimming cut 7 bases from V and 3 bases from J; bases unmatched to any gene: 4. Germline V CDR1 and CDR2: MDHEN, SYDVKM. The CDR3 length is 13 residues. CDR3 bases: TGTGCCAGCAACCCGACAGGGGGCTACGAGCAGTACTTC. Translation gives CASNPTGGYEQYF.

The CDR3 reads CASSPSGGSSYEQYF. The CDR3 coding sequence is TGTGCCAGCAGCCCCAGCGGGGGGTCCTCCTACGAGCAGTACTTC. The J gene is TRBJ2-7, the V gene TRBV9; TRBD2 agrees at 9 bases. After removal of 4 bases from V and 0 bases from J, the junction contained 5 bases not matched to a gene. The CDR3 spans 15 residues. Germline loops: CDR1 SGDLS, CDR2 YYNGEE.

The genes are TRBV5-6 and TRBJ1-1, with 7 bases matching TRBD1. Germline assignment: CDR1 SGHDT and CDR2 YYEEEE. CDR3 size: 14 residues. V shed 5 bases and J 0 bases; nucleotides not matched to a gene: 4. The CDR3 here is CASRPGQMNTEAFF. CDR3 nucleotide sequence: TGTGCCAGCAGACCGGGACAGATGAACACTGAAGCTTTCTTT.

As DNA, the CDR3 is TGTGCCAGCAGTTTATGGGGGACAGGGCCTGAAAAACTGTTTTTT. Its translation: CASSLWGTGPEKLFF. This chain connects TRBV27 to TRBJ1-4, with 9 bases matching TRBD1. This CDR3 region has 15 residues. V lost 1 base, J lost 7 bases, and 4 bases stayed unmatched. Germline V CDR1 and CDR2: MNHEY, SMNVEV (reference sequence).